The following is a T cell receptor beta chain sequence with its context. The use of a sample-barcoded 5' primer and a J-beta primer mix characterized a second PCR of 7 to 11 cycles. No fewer than 3 million CDR3-containing paired-end reads came from each sample. Each CDR3 protein gets one entry after TCRdb re-called the 5' RACE reads with MiXCR. Altogether 600,000 to 1,000,000 distinct CDR3 sequences are present, 58% being singletons, with the ten largest covering approximately 21%. This sample is drawn from a study of blood T cells in healthy people across ages. Sequences were obtained from blood. The source is a man aged 30 to 45 in good health.

CDR3 residues: CASSLGTGSVAFF. The CDR3 coding sequence is TGTGCCAGCAGTTTGGGGACAGGGAGTGTAGCTTTCTTT. The chain has TRBV12-3 or TRBV12-4 and TRBJ1-1; TRBD1 matches 9 bases. CDR3 length equals 13 residues. The V gene end was trimmed by 3 bases and the J gene end by 10 bases; junction bases not matched to a gene: 6.